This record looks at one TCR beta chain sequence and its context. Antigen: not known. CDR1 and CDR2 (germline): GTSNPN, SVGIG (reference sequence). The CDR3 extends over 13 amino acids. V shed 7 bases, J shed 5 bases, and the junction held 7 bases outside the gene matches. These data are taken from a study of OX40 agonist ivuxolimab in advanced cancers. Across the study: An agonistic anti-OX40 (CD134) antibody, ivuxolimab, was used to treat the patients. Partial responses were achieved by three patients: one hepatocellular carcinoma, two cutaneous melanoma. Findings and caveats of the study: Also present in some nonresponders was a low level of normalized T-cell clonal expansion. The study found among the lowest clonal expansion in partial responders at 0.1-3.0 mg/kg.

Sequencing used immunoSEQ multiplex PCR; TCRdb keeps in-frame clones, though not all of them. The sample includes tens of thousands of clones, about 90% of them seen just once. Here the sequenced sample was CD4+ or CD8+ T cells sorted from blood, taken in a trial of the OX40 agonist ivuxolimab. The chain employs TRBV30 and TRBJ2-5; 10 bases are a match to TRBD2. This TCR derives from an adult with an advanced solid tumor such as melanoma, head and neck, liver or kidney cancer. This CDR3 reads CASTAGGPETQYF. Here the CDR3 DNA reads TGTGCCTCCACAGCGGGGGGGCCCGAGACCCAGTACTTC.